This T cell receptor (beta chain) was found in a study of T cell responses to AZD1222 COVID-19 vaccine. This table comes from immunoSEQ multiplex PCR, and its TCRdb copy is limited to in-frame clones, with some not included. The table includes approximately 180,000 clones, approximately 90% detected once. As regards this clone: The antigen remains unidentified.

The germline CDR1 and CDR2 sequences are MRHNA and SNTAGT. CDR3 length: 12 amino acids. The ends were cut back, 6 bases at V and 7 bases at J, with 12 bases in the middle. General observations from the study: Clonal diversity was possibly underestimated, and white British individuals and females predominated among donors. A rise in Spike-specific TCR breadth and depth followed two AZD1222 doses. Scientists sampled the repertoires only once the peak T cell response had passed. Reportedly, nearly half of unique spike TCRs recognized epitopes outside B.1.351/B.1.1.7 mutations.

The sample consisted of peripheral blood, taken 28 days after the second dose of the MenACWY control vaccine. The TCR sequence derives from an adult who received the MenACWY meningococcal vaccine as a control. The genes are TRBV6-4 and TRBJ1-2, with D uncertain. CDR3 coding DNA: TGTGCCAGCAGCGCCGAGGGAGGTGGCTACACCTTC. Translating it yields CASSAEGGGYTF.